The T cell receptor beta chain described here comes from a study of CD8+ T cells in alopecia areata. As for the study in general: For the treated group, dosing was oral tofacitinib at 5 to 10 mg twice daily. Patients remained on tofacitinib for 6 to 18 months and then went 6 months without it. Overall study results and limits: The study also sequences resident alphabeta T cells of normal skin in scalp samples.

Extracted from the samples, RNA was reverse transcribed into cDNA to serve as the sequencing template. Clones were read by immunoSEQ multiplex PCR, and TCRdb kept only the in-frame ones, dropping some. The profile shows some 170,000 clones, about 70% of them singletons. This clone turned up a few times. Its target is not known. The origin of this receptor is a human donor with alopecia areata. Sequencing used CD8+ T cells sorted from blood, obtained at week 0.

CDR3 DNA: TGCGCCAGCAGCTTGGCGGGCTTCAGGTGGGACAGCAGTCACTATGGCTACACCTTC. Its protein is CASSLAGFRWDSSHYGYTF. The chain uses TRBV5-1 and TRBJ1-2; 7 nucleotides line up with TRBD1. This CDR3 has 19 amino acids. From germline, CDR1 is SGHRS and CDR2 YFSETQ. V trimming: 0 bases; J trimming: 3 bases; junction bases outside the gene matches: 17.